This TCR beta chain appears in the sequencing data of a study of blood T cell repertoires in COVID-19 (dated by TCRdb to 2020 to 2021). Broadly, across the study: Samples covering the acute and convalescent phases of COVID-19 were provided by collaborators in the United States, Italy and Spain. The prospective study material was composed of cDNA or gDNA derived from T cells, B-cell-depleted T cells, or PBMCs. Subjects who had been exposed to COVID-19, were actively infected with it, or had recovered from it provided the deeply sampled blood TCRbeta repertoires that made up the dataset. The repertoires were released in a freely available public database meant as a resource for research on the immune response to SARS-CoV-2. Samples came from the ongoing ImmuneRACE study (first 160 participants) plus 1,254 subjects from 6 global collaborators. A de-identified subject ID, COVID-19 status, age in years and sex were almost always included in the sample metadata. HLA class I and class II types, where available, came from metadata supplied by the sample provider rather than from assay-based typing. Study-level results and caveats: The quantity of clinical and demographic metadata differed by source and by participant and was supplied without curation.

Whole blood was collected in K2EDTA tubes by collaborating institutions according to the institutions' own protocols. For TCRbeta analysis, collaborators shipped samples as frozen whole blood, isolated PBMCs, or DNA extracted from either of those sample types. Concerning this clone itself: No antigen is known for it. Per-nucleotide qualities are absent, and no much larger clonotype sits a single base away.

TCRbeta CDR3 regions were amplified from genomic DNA using the immunoSEQ Assay, a bias-controlled multiplex PCR. Regarding the original processing steps: Within the assay, amplification of reference gene primers was used to estimate how many nucleated cells each sample contained. To quantify the absolute abundance of each unique TCRbeta CDR3 rearrangement, sequence reads were collapsed and filtered. For each sample, productive Simpson clonality was calculated as the square root of Simpson's diversity index across productive rearrangements. The table comes from immuneACCESS by way of TCRdb, which keeps in-frame sequences with V and J called. Part of the clones is missing from these tables; in studies checked, under half for an unresolved V gene and the rest for unknown reasons. V, J and clone size were drawn from that table, and D and trimming were deduced from the DNA. The sample yields about 170,000 clones; less than 90% were counted once. 20% to 30% of the sample is held by the ten biggest clonotypes.

The CDR3 sequence holds 16 residues, the cysteine and phenylalanine included. Only CDR3 DNA remains: 48 bases, in frame from the first base. Based on the germline V gene (reference sequence), the CDR1 and CDR2 sequences are GTSNPN and SVGIG. The germline ends are 15 bases apart after V is trimmed by 1 base and J by 2 bases. Recombination connected TRBV30 to TRBJ1-5; the D region possibly corresponds to TRBD1 (5 bases align). The specimen was peripheral blood. This clonotype was obtained from a man aged 55 to 70 with acute or convalescent COVID-19. In nucleotides, the sequence is TGTGCCTGGAGTGCTCAAGGGGTTTACGGCAATCAGCCCCAGCATTTT. This is translated as CAWSAQGVYGNQPQHF.